Following are 16 T cell receptor beta chains from one sample sequenced in a study of T cell repertoires and HLA-DP antigens. These receptors' targets are unknown. The assay was immunoSEQ multiplex PCR, and TCRdb's table has in-frame clones only and misses some. The repertoire holds about 73,000 clones, about four fifths seen once, with 1.6% in the top ten. Sequenced material: CD4+ T cells from PBMCs. All receptors come from a man aged 60 to 69 in good health and CMV-seronegative.

The chain uses TRBV19 and TRBJ2-5; 10 nucleotides align to TRBD1. The germline V gene encodes CDR1 LNHDA and CDR2 SQIVND (reference sequence). The J segment lost 1 base and the V segment lost 8 bases, leaving 7 bases of the junction unmatched. CDR3 length equals 15 residues. The CDR3 DNA sequence: TGTGCCAGTTCTCGACAGGGGGCCCTCCAAGAGACCCAGTACTTC. It yields the protein CASSRQGALQETQYF. Full variable domain (missing parts from reference TRBV19 and TRBJ2-5): DGGITQSPKYLFRKEGQNVTLSCEQNLNHDAMYWYRQDPGQGLRLIYYSQIVNDFQKGDIAEGYSVSREKKESFPLTVTSAQKNPTAFYLCASSRQGALQETQYFGPGTRLLVL.

The chain joins TRBV7-9 to TRBJ2-7, with D perhaps TRBD2 (5 bases). Germline-derived CDR1 and CDR2 are SEHNR and FQNEAQ (reference sequence). The ends were cut back, 1 base at V and 6 bases at J, with 13 bases in the middle. The CDR3 extends over 14 amino acids. In DNA, the CDR3 is TGTGCCAGCAGCTTAGAGGCGGTCCGGGGCGAGCAGTACTTC. Protein: CASSLEAVRGEQYF.

This chain connects TRBV5-1 to TRBJ2-2; a weak D match, TRBD2 (6 bases). Germline V lookup: CDR1 SGHRS, CDR2 YFSETQ. V lost 0 bases, J lost 0 bases, and 9 bases lay in between. This CDR3 spans 16 amino acids. The DNA of the CDR3 is TGCGCCAGCAGCTTGGACGCGGGGTCGAACACCGGGGAGCTGTTTTTT. Translated, it gives CASSLDAGSNTGELFF.

This chain uses TRBV30 with TRBJ1-2; D might be TRBD1 (5 bases). Germline V gene sequence: CDR1 GTSNPN, CDR2 SVGIG (reference sequence). V lost 4 bases and J 2 bases, leaving 17 bases between the germline ends. The CDR3 is 15 amino acids. This CDR3 reads CAWNAMTGGNYGYTF. DNA of the CDR3: TGTGCCTGGAATGCCATGACGGGGGGGAACTATGGCTACACCTTC.

This clone came up a few times. The chain recombines TRBV7-7 with TRBJ1-1; D gene unclear. Per germline, CDR1 SSHAT and CDR2 FNYEAQ (reference sequence). The CDR3 extends over 14 amino acids. V gave up 3 bases and J gave up 0 bases, with 8 bases separating them. CDR3 residues: CASSFTRLNTEAFF. The DNA of the CDR3 is TGTGCCAGCAGCTTTACACGGCTGAACACTGAAGCTTTCTTT.

This chain links TRBV4-1 with TRBJ1-5; the D is unclear. Germline loops: CDR1 MGHRA, CDR2 YSYEKL. Trimming removed 1 base from V and 0 bases from J, with 13 bases in between. This CDR3 contains 17 residues. The CDR3 spells CASSQVTGSYSNQPQHF. In DNA form, the CDR3 reads TGCGCCAGCAGCCAAGTAACGGGAAGCTATAGCAATCAGCCCCAGCATTTT.

This rearrangement joins TRBV28 to TRBJ1-5, with D unclear. There are 16 residues in the CDR3. Germline assignment: CDR1 MDHEN and CDR2 SYDVKM. V lost 4 bases and J 7 bases, leaving 20 bases between the germline ends. This CDR3 reads CASSSIDLGSRQPQHF. Here the CDR3 DNA reads TGTGCCAGCAGTTCTATCGATCTCGGAAGCCGGCAGCCCCAGCATTTT.

The rearrangement links TRBV9 to TRBJ2-2; the D gene is possibly TRBD2 (6 bases). The V gene lost 0 bases and the J gene lost 5 bases, with 8 bases spanning the gap. Per the germline V gene, CDR1 is SGDLS and CDR2 is YYNGEE. CDR3 length: 14 residues. CDR3 nucleotide sequence: TGTGCCAGCAGCGTAGTGGCGGGGACCGGGGAGCTGTTTTTT. Its protein product is CASSVVAGTGELFF.

The V and J genes are TRBV4-3 and TRBJ2-2, with D possibly TRBD1 on 5 matching bases. CDR3 length: 15 residues. CDR1 is LGHNA, CDR2 YSLEER, per germline. V gave up 0 bases and J gave up 5 bases, with 10 bases separating them. The CDR3 nucleotides are TGCGCCAGCAGCCAAGATTGGGGCAGTACCGGGGAGCTGTTTTTT. Translating gives CASSQDWGSTGELFF.

The gene calls are TRBV7-3 and TRBJ2-5, with D maybe TRBD2 (6 bases). Trimming left V 2 bases short and J 4 bases short, with 8 bases between. The CDR3 has 13 residues. Per germline, CDR1 SGHTA and CDR2 FQGTGA. CDR3 region: CASSLGLRETQYF. The CDR3 DNA follows: TGTGCCAGCAGCTTAGGACTAAGAGAGACCCAGTACTTC.

This clone qualifies as medium-sized. This specimen includes other DNA sequences encoding the same CDR3. The V call is TRBV2, the J call TRBJ2-7, with 12 bases matching TRBD2. V gave up 3 bases and J gave up 6 bases; unmatched junction bases: 3. Germline V gives CDR1 SNHLY, CDR2 FYNNEI. The CDR3 length is 14 residues. The CDR3 DNA follows: TGTGCCAGCAGTGACCTAGCGGGGGGGCCCGAGCAGTACTTC. Translated, it gives CASSDLAGGPEQYF.

The genes are TRBV14 and TRBJ2-5; 16 bases match TRBD2. CDR1 is SGHDN and CDR2 is FVKESK in the germline V gene. V was clipped by 2 bases and J by 2 bases; unmatched bases: 8. This CDR3 spans 19 amino acids. The CDR3 protein is CASSQPGTSGRGYQETQYF. The CDR3 region has the DNA TGTGCCAGCAGCCAACCAGGGACTAGCGGGAGGGGCTATCAAGAGACCCAGTACTTC.

The chain recombines TRBV27 with TRBJ2-1, with D possibly being TRBD1 or TRBD2 (7 bases each). The germline V gene encodes CDR1 MNHEY and CDR2 SMNVEV (reference sequence). Trimming removed 4 bases at V and 5 bases at J, with 21 bases between. The CDR3 contains 17 residues. CDR3 sequence reads: CASSYSGGGGYHNEQFF. The CDR3 DNA reads TGTGCCAGCAGTTACTCCGGGGGAGGGGGCTATCACAATGAGCAGTTCTTC.

This chain uses TRBV28 with TRBJ2-2; D perhaps matches TRBD2 (6 bases). In germline, CDR1 is MDHEN, CDR2 SYDVKM. CDR3 length equals 16 residues. Trimming removed 6 bases from V and 1 base from J, with 15 bases in between. The CDR3 nucleotides read TGTGCCAGCAGCGTCCCCGGGACTGGGAACACCGGGGAGCTGTTTTTT. Its translation is CASSVPGTGNTGELFF.

This chain uses TRBV11-3 with TRBJ2-2, with no clear D. This CDR3 region has 13 residues. The V end lost 4 bases, the J end lost 8 bases, and 11 bases lay between the germline ends. Germline CDR1 is SGHNT and CDR2 is YENEEA. The DNA of the CDR3 is TGTGCCAGCAGCTCTATAATGATGGGGGAGCTGTTTTTT. Residues: CASSSIMMGELFF.

The V and J genes are TRBV6-6 and TRBJ1-5; the match to TRBD1 covers 7 bases. CDR1 and CDR2 from the germline V gene are MNHNY and SVGAGI (reference sequence). The CDR3 loop spans 15 amino acids. With V trimmed by 5 bases and J by 0 bases, 4 bases remained unmatched. The CDR3 reads CASSPQGSSNQPQHF. DNA for the CDR3: TGTGCCAGCAGTCCACAGGGGAGTAGCAATCAGCCCCAGCATTTT.